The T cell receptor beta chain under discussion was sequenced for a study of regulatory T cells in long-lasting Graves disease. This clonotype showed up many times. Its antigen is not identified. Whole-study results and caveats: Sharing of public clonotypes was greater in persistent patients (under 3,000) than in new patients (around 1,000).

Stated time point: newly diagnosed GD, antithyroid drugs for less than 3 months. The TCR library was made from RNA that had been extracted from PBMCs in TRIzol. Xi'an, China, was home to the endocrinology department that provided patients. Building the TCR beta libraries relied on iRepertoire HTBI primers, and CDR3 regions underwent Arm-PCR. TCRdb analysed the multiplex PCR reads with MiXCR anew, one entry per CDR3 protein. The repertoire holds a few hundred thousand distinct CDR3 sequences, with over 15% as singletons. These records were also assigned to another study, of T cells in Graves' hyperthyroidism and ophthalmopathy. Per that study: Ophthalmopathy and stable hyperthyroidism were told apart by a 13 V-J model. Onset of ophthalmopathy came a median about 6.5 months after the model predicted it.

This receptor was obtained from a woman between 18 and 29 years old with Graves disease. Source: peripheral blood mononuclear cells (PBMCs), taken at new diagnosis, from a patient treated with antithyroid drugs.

The CDR3 here is CASSGKAANYGYTF. CDR3 in DNA: TGTGCCAGCAGTGGAAAGGCCGCTAACTATGGCTACACCTTC. This chain connects TRBV28 to TRBJ1-2; no clear D. The CDR3 spans 14 residues. CDR1 and CDR2 (germline): MDHEN, SYDVKM. Between the trimmed V and J ends, which lost 5 bases and 0 bases, there was a span of 10 bases.